This T cell receptor (beta chain) was found in a study of T cells in Graves' hyperthyroidism and ophthalmopathy. RNA transcripts served as the template for amplifying TCR beta CDR3 regions. HTBI primers were used for first-round RT-PCR of the TCR CDR3. TCRdb re-called the multiplex PCR reads through MiXCR, storing one row per CDR3 protein. Of around 340,000 distinct CDR3 sequences in the sample, around a fifth were seen once. Stable disease denoted Graves' hyperthyroidism without ophthalmopathy progression within 18 months. Trimming took 2 bases from V and 7 from J, leaving 12 bases between them. The CDR3 length is 13 residues. Germline CDR1 is SGHRS and CDR2 is YFSETQ.

The chain joins TRBV5-1 to TRBJ1-2, with D unclear. This receptor was taken from a woman in her fifties or sixties with Graves' hyperthyroidism. Sequences were obtained from blood. DNA of the CDR3: TGCGCCAGCAGCTTAAGCCTTTCTGGTGGCTACACCTTC. Translated: CASSLSLSGGYTF.